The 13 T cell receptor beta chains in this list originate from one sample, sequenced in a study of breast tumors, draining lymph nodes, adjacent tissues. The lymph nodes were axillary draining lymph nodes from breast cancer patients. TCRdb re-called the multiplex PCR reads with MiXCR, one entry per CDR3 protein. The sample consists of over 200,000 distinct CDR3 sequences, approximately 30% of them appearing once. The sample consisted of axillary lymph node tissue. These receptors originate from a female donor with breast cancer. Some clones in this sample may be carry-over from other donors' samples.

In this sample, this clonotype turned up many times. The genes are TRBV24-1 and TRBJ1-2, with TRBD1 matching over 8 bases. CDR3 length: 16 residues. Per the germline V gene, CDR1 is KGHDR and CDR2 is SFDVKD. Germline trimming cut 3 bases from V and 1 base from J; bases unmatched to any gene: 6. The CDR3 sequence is CATSDRRTGSNYGYTF. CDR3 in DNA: TGTGCCACCAGTGATCGAAGGACAGGGAGTAACTATGGCTACACCTTC.

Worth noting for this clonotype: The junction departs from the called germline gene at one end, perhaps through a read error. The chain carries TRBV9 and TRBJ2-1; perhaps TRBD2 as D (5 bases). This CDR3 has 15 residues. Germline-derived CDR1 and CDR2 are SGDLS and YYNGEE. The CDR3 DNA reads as TGTGCCAGCAGCGTAGAGACTAACGGGATAAGGGAGCCGTTCTTC. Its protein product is CASSVETNGIREPFF.

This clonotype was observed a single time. The CDR3, as DNA: TGTGCCAGTAGTATCTTCGGACAGGGGGCGTCCTATGGCTACACCTTC. It codes for CASSIFGQGASYGYTF. The J gene is TRBJ1-2, the V gene TRBV19, with 11 positions matching TRBD1. Unmatched junction bases numbered 7, after V lost 3 bases and J lost 4 bases. The CDR3 sequence is 16 residues long. Per germline, CDR1 LNHDA and CDR2 SQIVND (reference sequence).

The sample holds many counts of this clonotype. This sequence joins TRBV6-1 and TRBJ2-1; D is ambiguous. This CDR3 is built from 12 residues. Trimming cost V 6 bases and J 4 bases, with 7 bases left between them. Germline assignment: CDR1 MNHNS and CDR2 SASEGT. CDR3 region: CASRPGYNEQFF. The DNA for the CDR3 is TGTGCCAGCAGGCCCGGTTACAATGAGCAGTTCTTC.

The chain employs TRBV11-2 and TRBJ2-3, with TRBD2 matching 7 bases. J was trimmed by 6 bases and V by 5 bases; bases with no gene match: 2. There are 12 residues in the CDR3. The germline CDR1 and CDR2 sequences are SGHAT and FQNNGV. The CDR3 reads CASSATSDTQYF. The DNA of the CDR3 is TGTGCCAGCAGCGCGACTAGCGATACGCAGTATTTT.

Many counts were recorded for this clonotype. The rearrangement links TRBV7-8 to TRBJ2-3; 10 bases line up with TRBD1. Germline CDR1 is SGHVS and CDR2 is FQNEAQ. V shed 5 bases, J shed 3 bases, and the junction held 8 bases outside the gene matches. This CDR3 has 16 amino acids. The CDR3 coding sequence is TGTGCCAGCAGCCCGATTGCGGGACAGGGGACAGATACGCAGTATTTT. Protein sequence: CASSPIAGQGTDTQYF. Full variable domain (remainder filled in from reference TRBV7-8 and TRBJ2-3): GAGVSQSPRYKVAKRGQDVALRCDPISGHVSLFWYQQALGQGPEFLTYFQNEAQLDKSGLPSDRFFAERPEGSVSTLKIQRTQQEDSAVYLCASSPIAGQGTDTQYFGPGTRLTVL.

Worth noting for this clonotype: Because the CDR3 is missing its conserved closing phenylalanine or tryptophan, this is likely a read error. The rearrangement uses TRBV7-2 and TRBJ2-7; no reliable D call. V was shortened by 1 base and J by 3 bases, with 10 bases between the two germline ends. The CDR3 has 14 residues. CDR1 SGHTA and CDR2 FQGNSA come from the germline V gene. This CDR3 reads CASSLDVGYYEQYL. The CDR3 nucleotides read TGTGCCAGCAGCTTAGACGTAGGCTACTACGAGCAGTACCTC.

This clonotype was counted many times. DNA for the CDR3: TGTGCCAGCAACGAACTTAAAACGGAGGGGTCTGGAAACACCATATATTTT. This sequence encodes CASNELKTEGSGNTIYF. The chain employs TRBV12-3 or TRBV12-4 and TRBJ1-3; tentative D call: TRBD1 (5 bases). V was trimmed by 7 bases and J by 1 base, leaving 20 bases between them. This CDR3 is built from 17 residues.

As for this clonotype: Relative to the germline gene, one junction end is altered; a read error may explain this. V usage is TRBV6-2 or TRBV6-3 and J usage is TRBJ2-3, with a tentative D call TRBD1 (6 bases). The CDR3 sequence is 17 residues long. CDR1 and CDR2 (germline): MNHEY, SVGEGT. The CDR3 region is CASSPPPGVRGTDAQYF. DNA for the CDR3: TGTGCCAGCAGTCCCCCCCCAGGGGTTAGAGGCACAGATGCGCAGTATTTT.

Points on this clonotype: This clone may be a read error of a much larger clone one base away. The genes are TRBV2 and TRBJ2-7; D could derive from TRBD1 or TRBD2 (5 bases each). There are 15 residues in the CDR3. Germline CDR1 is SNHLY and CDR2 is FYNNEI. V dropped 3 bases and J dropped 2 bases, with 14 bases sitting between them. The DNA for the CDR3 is TGTGCCAGCAGTGATAGGGACGGAGTTACCTACGAGCAGTACTTC. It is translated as CASSDRDGVTYEQYF.

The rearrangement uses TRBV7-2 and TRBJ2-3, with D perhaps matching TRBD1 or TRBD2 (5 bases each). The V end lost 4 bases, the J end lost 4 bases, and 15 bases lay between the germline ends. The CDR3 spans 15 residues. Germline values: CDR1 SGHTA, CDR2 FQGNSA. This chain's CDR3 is CASSSQGMGADTQYF. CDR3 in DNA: TGTGCCAGCAGCTCCCAGGGAATGGGGGCAGATACGCAGTATTTT.

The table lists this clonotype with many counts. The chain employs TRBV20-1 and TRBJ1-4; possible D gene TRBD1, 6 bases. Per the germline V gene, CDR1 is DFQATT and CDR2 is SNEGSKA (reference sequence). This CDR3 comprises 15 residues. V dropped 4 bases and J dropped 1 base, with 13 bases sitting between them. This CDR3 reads CSAKDSALTNEKLFF. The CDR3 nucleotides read TGCAGTGCTAAGGACAGCGCTTTAACTAATGAAAAACTGTTTTTT.

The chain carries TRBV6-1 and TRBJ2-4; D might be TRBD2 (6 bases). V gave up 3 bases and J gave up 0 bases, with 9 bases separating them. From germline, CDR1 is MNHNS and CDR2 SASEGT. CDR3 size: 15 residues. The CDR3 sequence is CASSDQGLAKNIQYF. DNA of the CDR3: TGTGCCAGCAGTGATCAGGGACTAGCCAAAAACATTCAGTACTTC.